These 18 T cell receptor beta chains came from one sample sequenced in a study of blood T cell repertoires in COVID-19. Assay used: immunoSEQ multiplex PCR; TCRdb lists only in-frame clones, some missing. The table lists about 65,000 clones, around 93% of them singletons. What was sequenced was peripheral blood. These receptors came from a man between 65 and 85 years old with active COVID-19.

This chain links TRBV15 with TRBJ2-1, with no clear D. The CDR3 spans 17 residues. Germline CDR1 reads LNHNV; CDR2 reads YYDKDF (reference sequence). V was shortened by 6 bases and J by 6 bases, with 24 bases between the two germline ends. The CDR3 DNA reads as TGTGCCACCAGTACCCTGGATTCGGCGGATCCCGGCAATGAGCAGTTCTTC. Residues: CATSTLDSADPGNEQFF.

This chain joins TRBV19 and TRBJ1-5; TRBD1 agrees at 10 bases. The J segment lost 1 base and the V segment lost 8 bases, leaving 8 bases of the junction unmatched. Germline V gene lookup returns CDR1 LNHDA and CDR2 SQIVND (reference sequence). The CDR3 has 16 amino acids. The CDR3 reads CASGRQGALSNQPQHF. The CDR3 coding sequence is TGTGCCAGTGGGCGACAGGGGGCTTTAAGCAATCAGCCCCAGCATTTT. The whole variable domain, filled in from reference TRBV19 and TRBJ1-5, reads DGGITQSPKYLFRKEGQNVTLSCEQNLNHDAMYWYRQDPGQGLRLIYYSQIVNDFQKGDIAEGYSVSREKKESFPLTVTSAQKNPTAFYLCASGRQGALSNQPQHFGDGTRLSIL.

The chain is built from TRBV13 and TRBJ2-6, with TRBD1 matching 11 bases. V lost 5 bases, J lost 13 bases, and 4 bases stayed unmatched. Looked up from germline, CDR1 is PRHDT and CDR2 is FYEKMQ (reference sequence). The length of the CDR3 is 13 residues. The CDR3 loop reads CASSRTGGGVLTF. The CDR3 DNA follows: TGTGCCAGCAGCCGGACAGGGGGCGGGGTCCTGACTTTC.

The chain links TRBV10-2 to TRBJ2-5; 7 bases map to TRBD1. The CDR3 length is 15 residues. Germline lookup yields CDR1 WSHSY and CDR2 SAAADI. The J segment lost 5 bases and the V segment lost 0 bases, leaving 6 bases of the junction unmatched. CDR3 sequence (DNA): TGCGCCAGCAGTGAGTCGAGGGGGCTACGGGAGACCCAGTACTTC. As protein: CASSESRGLRETQYF.

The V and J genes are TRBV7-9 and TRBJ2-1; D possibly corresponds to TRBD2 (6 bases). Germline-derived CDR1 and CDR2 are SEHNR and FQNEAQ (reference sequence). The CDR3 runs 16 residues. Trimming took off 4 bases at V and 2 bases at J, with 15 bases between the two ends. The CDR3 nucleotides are TGTGCCAGCAGCTCGTTGGGGGGTTCTCCCTACAATGAGCAGTTCTTC. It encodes CASSSLGGSPYNEQFF.

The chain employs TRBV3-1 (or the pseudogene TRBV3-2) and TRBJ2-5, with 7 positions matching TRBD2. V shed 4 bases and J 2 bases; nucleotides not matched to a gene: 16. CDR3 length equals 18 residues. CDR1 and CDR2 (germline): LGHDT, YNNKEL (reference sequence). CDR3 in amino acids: CASSPGRGSRGTQETQYF. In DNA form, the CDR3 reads TGTGCCAGCAGCCCAGGCCGGGGGTCGCGGGGGACTCAAGAGACCCAGTACTTC.

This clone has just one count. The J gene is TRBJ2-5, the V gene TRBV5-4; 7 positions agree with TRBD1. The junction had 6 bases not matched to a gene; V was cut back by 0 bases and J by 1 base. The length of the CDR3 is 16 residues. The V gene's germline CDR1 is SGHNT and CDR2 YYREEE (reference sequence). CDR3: CASSLEQGWSQETQYF. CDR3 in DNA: TGTGCCAGCAGCTTGGAACAGGGGTGGTCCCAAGAGACCCAGTACTTC.

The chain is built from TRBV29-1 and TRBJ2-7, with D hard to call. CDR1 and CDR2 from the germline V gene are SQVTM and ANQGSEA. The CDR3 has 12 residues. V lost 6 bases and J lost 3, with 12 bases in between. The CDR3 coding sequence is TGCAGCGTGACCACCCAGGACTACGAGCAGTACTTC. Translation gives CSVTTQDYEQYF.

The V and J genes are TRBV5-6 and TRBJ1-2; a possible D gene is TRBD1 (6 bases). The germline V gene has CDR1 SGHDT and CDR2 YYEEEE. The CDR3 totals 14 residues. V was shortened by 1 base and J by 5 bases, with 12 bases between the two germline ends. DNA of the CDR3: TGTGCCAGCAGCTTGTCAGGGGCCACTTATGGCTACACCTTC. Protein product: CASSLSGATYGYTF.

CDR3 sequence reads: CASSFLFNVGGPPGELFF. As DNA, the CDR3 is TGCGCCAGCAGCTTCCTATTTAATGTCGGGGGGCCTCCCGGGGAGCTGTTTTTT. The gene calls are TRBV5-1 and TRBJ2-2; a possible D gene is TRBD2 (7 bases). V was pared by 2 bases and J by 6 bases, with 23 bases between. The CDR3 is 18 amino acids. CDR1 is SGHRS and CDR2 is YFSETQ in the germline V gene.

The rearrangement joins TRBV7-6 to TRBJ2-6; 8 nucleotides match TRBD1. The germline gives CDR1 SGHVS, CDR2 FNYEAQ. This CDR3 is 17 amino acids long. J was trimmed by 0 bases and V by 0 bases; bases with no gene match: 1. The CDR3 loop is CASSLATGGSGANVLTF. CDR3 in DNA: TGTGCCAGCAGCTTAGCAACAGGGGGCTCTGGGGCCAACGTCCTGACTTTC.

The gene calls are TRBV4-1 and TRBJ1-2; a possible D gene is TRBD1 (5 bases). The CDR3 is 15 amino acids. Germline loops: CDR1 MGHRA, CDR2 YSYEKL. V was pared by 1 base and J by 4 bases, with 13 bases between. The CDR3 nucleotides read TGCGCCAGCAGCCAAGGACAGCTGGAGTTCTATGGCTACACCTTC. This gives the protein CASSQGQLEFYGYTF.

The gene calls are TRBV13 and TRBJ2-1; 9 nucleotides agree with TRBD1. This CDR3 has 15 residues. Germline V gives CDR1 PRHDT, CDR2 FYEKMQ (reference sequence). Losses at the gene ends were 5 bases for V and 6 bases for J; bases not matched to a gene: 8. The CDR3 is CASSQGQGEGNEQFF. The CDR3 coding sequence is TGTGCCAGCAGCCAGGGACAGGGAGAAGGCAATGAGCAGTTCTTC.

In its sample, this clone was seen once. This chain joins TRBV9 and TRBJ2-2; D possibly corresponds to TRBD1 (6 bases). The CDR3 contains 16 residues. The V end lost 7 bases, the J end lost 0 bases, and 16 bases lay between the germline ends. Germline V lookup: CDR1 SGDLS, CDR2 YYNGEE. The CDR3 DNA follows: TGTGCCAGCTCAACCCGGGACACCACGAACACCGGGGAGCTGTTTTTT. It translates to CASSTRDTTNTGELFF. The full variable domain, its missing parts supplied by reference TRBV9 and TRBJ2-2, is DSGVTQTPKHLITATGQRVTLRCSPRSGDLSVYWYQQSLDQGLQFLIQYYNGEERAKGNILERFSAQQFPDLHSELNLSSLELGDSALYFCASSTRDTTNTGELFFGEGSRLTVL.

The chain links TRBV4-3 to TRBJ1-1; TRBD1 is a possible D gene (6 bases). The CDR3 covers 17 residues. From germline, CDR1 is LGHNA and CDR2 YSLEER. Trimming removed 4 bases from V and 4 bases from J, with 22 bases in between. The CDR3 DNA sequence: TGCGCCAGCAGCCGACACCTTCAGACAGGATTGGCCACTGAAGCTTTCTTT. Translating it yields CASSRHLQTGLATEAFF.

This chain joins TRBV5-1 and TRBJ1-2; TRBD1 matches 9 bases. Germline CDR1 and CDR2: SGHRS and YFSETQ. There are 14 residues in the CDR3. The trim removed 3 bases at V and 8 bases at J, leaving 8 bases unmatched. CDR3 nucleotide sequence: TGCGCCAGCAGCTCCTCCGGGACAGGGAAGGGCTACACCTTC. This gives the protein CASSSSGTGKGYTF.

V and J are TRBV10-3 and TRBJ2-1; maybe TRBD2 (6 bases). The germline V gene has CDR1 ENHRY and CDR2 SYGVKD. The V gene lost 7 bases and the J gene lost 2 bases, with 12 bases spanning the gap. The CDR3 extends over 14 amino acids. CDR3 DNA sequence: TGTGCCATCAAACGGGAGCCTCCCTACAATGAGCAGTTCTTC. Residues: CAIKREPPYNEQFF.

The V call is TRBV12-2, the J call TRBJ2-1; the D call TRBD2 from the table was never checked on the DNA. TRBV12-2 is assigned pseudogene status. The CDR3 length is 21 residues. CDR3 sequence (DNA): TGTGCAAGTCGCTTAGCGTATAATAGAAGTTGGGAACTAGCGGATTACAATGAGCAGTTCTTC. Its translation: CASRLAYNRSWELADYNEQFF.